These T cell receptor beta chains were read from a single sample in a study of T cell responses to AZD1222 COVID-19 vaccine. Produced via immunoSEQ multiplex PCR; TCRdb's table is partial and in-frame only. The table lists around 30,000 clones, over 90% of them singletons. This specimen consisted of peripheral blood, obtained on day 0 of AZD1222 vaccination. These receptors all come from an adult in good health. CDR3s include the opening cysteine and the closing phenylalanine or tryptophan. A D gene is named only where the DNA matches it firmly. The size of a clone is reported for some rows only, either as once, few or many, or as a class for expanded clones.

abundance: NA; v_gene: TRBV6-4; len: 13; d_gene: NA; j_gene: TRBJ1-6; CDR3aa: CASSEQAGSPLHF; CDR3nt: TGTGCCAGCAGTGAACAGGCCGGGTCACCCCTCCACTTT
abundance: NA; v_gene: TRBV6-5; len: 15; d_gene: NA; j_gene: TRBJ1-5; CDR3aa: CASSTTGYSNQPQHF; CDR3nt: TGTGCCAGCAGCACGACAGGATATAGCAATCAGCCCCAGCATTTT
abundance: NA; v_gene: TRBV5-1; len: 14; d_gene: TRBD1; j_gene: TRBJ1-1; CDR3aa: CASSSDRGLTEAFF; CDR3nt: TGCGCCAGCAGCTCGGACAGGGGCTTGACTGAAGCTTTCTTT
abundance: NA; v_gene: TRBV10-1; len: 15; d_gene: TRBD1; j_gene: TRBJ1-1; CDR3aa: CASSEGTGVNTEAFF; CDR3nt: TGCGCCAGCAGTGAGGGGACAGGCGTGAACACTGAAGCTTTCTTT
abundance: NA; v_gene: TRBV11-2; len: 19; d_gene: NA; j_gene: TRBJ1-6; CDR3aa: CASSLEAGAKPHHNSPLHF; CDR3nt: TGTGCCAGCAGCTTAGAGGCAGGGGCCAAGCCCCACCATAATTCACCCCTCCACTTT
abundance: NA; v_gene: TRBV6-5; len: 15; d_gene: TRBD2; j_gene: TRBJ2-7; CDR3aa: CASRDSGRPRVEQYF; CDR3nt: TGTGCCAGCAGAGACAGCGGGAGGCCACGGGTCGAGCAGTACTTC
abundance: NA; v_gene: TRBV5-6; len: 13; d_gene: NA; j_gene: TRBJ1-2; CDR3aa: CASLGGTSYGYTF; CDR3nt: TGTGCCAGCCTCGGGGGAACTTCTTATGGCTACACCTTC
abundance: NA; v_gene: TRBV5-6; len: 18; d_gene: TRBD2; j_gene: TRBJ2-3; CDR3aa: CASSPGLAGTSSTDTQYF; CDR3nt: TGTGCCAGCAGCCCAGGACTAGCGGGGACTAGTAGCACAGATACGCAGTATTTT
abundance: NA; v_gene: TRBV11-2; len: 15; d_gene: NA; j_gene: TRBJ1-1; CDR3aa: CASSLGPGKNTEAFF; CDR3nt: TGTGCCAGCAGCTTAGGCCCGGGCAAGAACACTGAAGCTTTCTTT
abundance: NA; v_gene: TRBV5-1; len: 15; d_gene: TRBD1; j_gene: TRBJ1-5; CDR3aa: CASSAGQKSNQPQHF; CDR3nt: TGCGCCAGCAGCGCGGGACAGAAAAGCAATCAGCCCCAGCATTTT
abundance: NA; v_gene: TRBV6-5; len: 13; d_gene: NA; j_gene: TRBJ1-1; CDR3aa: CASGKTRGTEAFF; CDR3nt: TGTGCCAGCGGAAAGACTAGGGGGACTGAAGCTTTCTTT
abundance: NA; v_gene: TRBV6-4; len: 14; d_gene: NA; j_gene: TRBJ2-5; CDR3aa: CASSETGRPWTQYF; CDR3nt: TGTGCCAGCAGTGAAACCGGACGGCCATGGACCCAGTACTTC
abundance: NA; v_gene: TRBV2; len: 15; d_gene: NA; j_gene: TRBJ2-7; CDR3aa: CASSKGWGGSYEQYF; CDR3nt: TGTGCCAGCAGTAAGGGGTGGGGAGGTTCCTACGAGCAGTACTTC
abundance: NA; v_gene: TRBV28; len: 15; d_gene: NA; j_gene: TRBJ2-7; CDR3aa: CASSRKMTDSYEQYF; CDR3nt: TGTGCCAGCAGTCGAAAAATGACAGATTCCTACGAGCAGTACTTC
abundance: NA; v_gene: TRBV5-4; len: 19; d_gene: TRBD2; j_gene: TRBJ2-1; CDR3aa: CASSLVLAGGRRLYNEQFF; CDR3nt: TGTGCCAGCAGCTTGGTGCTAGCGGGAGGGCGTCGCCTCTACAATGAGCAGTTCTTC
abundance: NA; v_gene: TRBV5-1; len: 15; d_gene: NA; j_gene: TRBJ2-3; CDR3aa: CASSSFLPSPDTQYF; CDR3nt: TGCGCCAGCAGCTCCTTTCTCCCGTCCCCGGATACGCAGTATTTT
abundance: few; v_gene: TRBV6-4; len: 15; d_gene: NA; j_gene: TRBJ1-1; CDR3aa: CASSDSMGRNTEAFF; CDR3nt: TGTGCCAGCAGTGACTCGATGGGCAGAAACACTGAAGCTTTCTTT
abundance: NA; v_gene: TRBV5-6; len: 12; d_gene: NA; j_gene: TRBJ2-7; CDR3aa: CASSLLGHEQYF; CDR3nt: TGTGCCAGCAGCTTGTTGGGACACGAGCAGTACTTC
abundance: NA; v_gene: TRBV30; len: 13; d_gene: NA; j_gene: TRBJ2-3; CDR3aa: CAWSVGLTDTQYF; CDR3nt: TGTGCCTGGAGTGTTGGGCTCACAGATACGCAGTATTTT
abundance: NA; v_gene: TRBV7-9; len: 15; d_gene: NA; j_gene: TRBJ1-2; CDR3aa: CASSFRQGGGYGYTF; CDR3nt: TGTGCCAGCAGCTTCAGGCAGGGAGGCGGCTATGGCTACACCTTC
abundance: NA; v_gene: TRBV10-2; len: 16; d_gene: TRBD1; j_gene: TRBJ1-1; CDR3aa: CASTGQGTRWKAQAFF; CDR3nt: TGCGCCAGCACTGGACAGGGGACTCGCTGGAAGGCCCAAGCTTTCTTT
abundance: NA; v_gene: TRBV20-1; len: 15; d_gene: NA; j_gene: TRBJ1-1; CDR3aa: CSASPTGKGNTEAFF; CDR3nt: TGCAGTGCTAGTCCTACAGGAAAGGGGAACACTGAAGCTTTCTTT
abundance: NA; v_gene: TRBV3-1/TRBV3-2; len: 16; d_gene: NA; j_gene: TRBJ1-6; CDR3aa: CASSQWGASYNSPLHF; CDR3nt: TGTGCCAGCAGCCAATGGGGCGCGTCCTATAATTCACCCCTCCACTTT
abundance: NA; v_gene: TRBV6-4; len: 16; d_gene: TRBD2; j_gene: TRBJ2-3; CDR3aa: CASSDTAGGPGDTQYF; CDR3nt: TGTGCCAGCAGTGATACAGCGGGGGGGCCGGGAGATACGCAGTATTTT
abundance: once; v_gene: TRBV5-4; len: 13; d_gene: TRBD2; j_gene: TRBJ2-7; CDR3aa: CASSLKGGYEQYF; CDR3nt: TGTGCCAGCAGCCTCAAGGGAGGGTACGAGCAGTACTTC
abundance: NA; v_gene: TRBV6-1; len: 13; d_gene: NA; j_gene: TRBJ1-5; CDR3aa: CASSEGSLEPQHF; CDR3nt: TGTGCCAGCAGTGAAGGATCCCTCGAGCCCCAGCATTTT
abundance: NA; v_gene: TRBV6-2/TRBV6-3; len: 14; d_gene: NA; j_gene: TRBJ2-7; CDR3aa: CASSPKFSSYEQYF; CDR3nt: TGTGCCAGCAGTCCAAAGTTTAGCTCCTACGAGCAGTACTTC
abundance: NA; v_gene: TRBV5-1; len: 12; d_gene: NA; j_gene: TRBJ1-2; CDR3aa: CASSVDSYGYTF; CDR3nt: TGCGCCAGCAGCGTGGACAGCTATGGCTACACCTTC
abundance: once; v_gene: TRBV11-2; len: 16; d_gene: TRBD1; j_gene: TRBJ1-6; CDR3aa: CASSPWTGGKNSPLHF; CDR3nt: TGTGCCAGCAGCCCGTGGACAGGGGGTAAGAATTCACCCCTCCACTTT
abundance: NA; v_gene: TRBV5-1; len: 13; d_gene: TRBD2; j_gene: TRBJ2-1; CDR3aa: CASSLAGGNEQFF; CDR3nt: TGCGCCAGCAGCTTGGCCGGGGGGAATGAGCAGTTCTTC
abundance: NA; v_gene: TRBV5-4; len: 15; d_gene: TRBD1; j_gene: TRBJ2-7; CDR3aa: CASSWGGQGSYEQYF; CDR3nt: TGTGCCAGCAGCTGGGGGGGACAGGGCTCGTACGAGCAGTACTTC
abundance: NA; v_gene: TRBV27; len: 14; d_gene: NA; j_gene: TRBJ2-7; CDR3aa: CASSPQGNRGEQYF; CDR3nt: TGTGCCAGCAGTCCACAGGGAAATAGGGGCGAGCAGTACTTC
abundance: NA; v_gene: TRBV19; len: 14; d_gene: NA; j_gene: TRBJ1-1; CDR3aa: CASNGGNENTEAFF; CDR3nt: TGTGCCAGTAACGGGGGGAACGAGAACACTGAAGCTTTCTTT
abundance: NA; v_gene: TRBV28; len: 15; d_gene: TRBD1; j_gene: TRBJ1-1; CDR3aa: CASSSTGTANTEAFF; CDR3nt: TGTGCCAGCAGTTCCACCGGGACAGCGAACACTGAAGCTTTCTTT
abundance: NA; v_gene: TRBV12-3/TRBV12-4; len: 12; d_gene: NA; j_gene: TRBJ2-1; CDR3aa: CASSPPRDEQFF; CDR3nt: TGTGCCAGCAGCCCTCCCCGGGATGAGCAGTTCTTC
abundance: NA; v_gene: TRBV5-5; len: 18; d_gene: NA; j_gene: TRBJ1-1; CDR3aa: CASSLGVAPSPQGTEAFF; CDR3nt: TGTGCCAGCAGCTTGGGGGTAGCTCCATCCCCCCAGGGCACTGAAGCTTTCTTT
abundance: NA; v_gene: TRBV2; len: 14; d_gene: TRBD1; j_gene: TRBJ1-1; CDR3aa: CASSGLTGDTEAFF; CDR3nt: TGTGCCAGCAGTGGGCTAACAGGGGACACTGAAGCTTTCTTT